The present entry profiles one T cell receptor (beta chain) with its context. This PCR relied on a set of 60 Vbeta primers and 13 Jbeta primers. The assay was immunoSEQ multiplex PCR, and TCRdb's table has in-frame clones only and misses some. The sample yields about 120,000 clones, more than 65% seen once. The data were obtained in a study of cytomegalovirus exposure and HLA in healthy donors. CDR1 is WNHNN and CDR2 is SYGVQD in the germline V gene (reference sequence). This CDR3 is 14 amino acids long. The germline V and J ends were trimmed by 0 bases and 4 bases, with 8 bases remaining between them.

The sequence derives from a woman aged 18-30 years in good health and CMV-seronegative. V and J are TRBV10-1 and TRBJ2-3; D call uncertain. The specimen sequenced was PBMCs. As DNA, the CDR3 is TGCGCCAGCAGTGAGTCGTTTTTATCAGATACGCAGTATTTT. Protein: CASSESFLSDTQYF.